The clone carrying this T cell receptor (beta chain) was counted between two and nine times. Its antigen is unknown. These data belong to a study of T-cell reconstitution after alpha-beta-depleted transplantation in children. Findings and caveats of the study: Surviving recipient T cells and thymic progenitors underlay high day-60 TCRbeta diversity in some patients. Alpha-beta T cells about two months after transplant reportedly derived from several hundred expanded graft clones. At one year after transplant, newly produced T cells mostly accounted for T-cell counts and diversity.

Unique molecular identifiers were incorporated into the prepared TCRbeta library. TCRdb ran MiXCR on the PCR reads and lists one entry per CDR3 protein. This table has about 540,000 distinct CDR3 sequences, over 20% appearing once. The sequenced sample was PBMCs, obtained before TCRalphabeta/CD19-depleted stem cell transplant. The TCR originated in a boy in the first two years of life with Wiskott-Aldrich syndrome, due to receive a stem cell transplant.

This CDR3 is CASSKVGVPDTQYF. In DNA, the CDR3 is TGTGCCAGCAGCAAAGTAGGGGTTCCAGATACGCAGTATTTT. This rearrangement joins TRBV21-1 to TRBJ2-3; the tabulated D call, TRBD1, remains unverified against the DNA. TRBV21-1 is a documented pseudogene. CDR3 length: 14 amino acids.